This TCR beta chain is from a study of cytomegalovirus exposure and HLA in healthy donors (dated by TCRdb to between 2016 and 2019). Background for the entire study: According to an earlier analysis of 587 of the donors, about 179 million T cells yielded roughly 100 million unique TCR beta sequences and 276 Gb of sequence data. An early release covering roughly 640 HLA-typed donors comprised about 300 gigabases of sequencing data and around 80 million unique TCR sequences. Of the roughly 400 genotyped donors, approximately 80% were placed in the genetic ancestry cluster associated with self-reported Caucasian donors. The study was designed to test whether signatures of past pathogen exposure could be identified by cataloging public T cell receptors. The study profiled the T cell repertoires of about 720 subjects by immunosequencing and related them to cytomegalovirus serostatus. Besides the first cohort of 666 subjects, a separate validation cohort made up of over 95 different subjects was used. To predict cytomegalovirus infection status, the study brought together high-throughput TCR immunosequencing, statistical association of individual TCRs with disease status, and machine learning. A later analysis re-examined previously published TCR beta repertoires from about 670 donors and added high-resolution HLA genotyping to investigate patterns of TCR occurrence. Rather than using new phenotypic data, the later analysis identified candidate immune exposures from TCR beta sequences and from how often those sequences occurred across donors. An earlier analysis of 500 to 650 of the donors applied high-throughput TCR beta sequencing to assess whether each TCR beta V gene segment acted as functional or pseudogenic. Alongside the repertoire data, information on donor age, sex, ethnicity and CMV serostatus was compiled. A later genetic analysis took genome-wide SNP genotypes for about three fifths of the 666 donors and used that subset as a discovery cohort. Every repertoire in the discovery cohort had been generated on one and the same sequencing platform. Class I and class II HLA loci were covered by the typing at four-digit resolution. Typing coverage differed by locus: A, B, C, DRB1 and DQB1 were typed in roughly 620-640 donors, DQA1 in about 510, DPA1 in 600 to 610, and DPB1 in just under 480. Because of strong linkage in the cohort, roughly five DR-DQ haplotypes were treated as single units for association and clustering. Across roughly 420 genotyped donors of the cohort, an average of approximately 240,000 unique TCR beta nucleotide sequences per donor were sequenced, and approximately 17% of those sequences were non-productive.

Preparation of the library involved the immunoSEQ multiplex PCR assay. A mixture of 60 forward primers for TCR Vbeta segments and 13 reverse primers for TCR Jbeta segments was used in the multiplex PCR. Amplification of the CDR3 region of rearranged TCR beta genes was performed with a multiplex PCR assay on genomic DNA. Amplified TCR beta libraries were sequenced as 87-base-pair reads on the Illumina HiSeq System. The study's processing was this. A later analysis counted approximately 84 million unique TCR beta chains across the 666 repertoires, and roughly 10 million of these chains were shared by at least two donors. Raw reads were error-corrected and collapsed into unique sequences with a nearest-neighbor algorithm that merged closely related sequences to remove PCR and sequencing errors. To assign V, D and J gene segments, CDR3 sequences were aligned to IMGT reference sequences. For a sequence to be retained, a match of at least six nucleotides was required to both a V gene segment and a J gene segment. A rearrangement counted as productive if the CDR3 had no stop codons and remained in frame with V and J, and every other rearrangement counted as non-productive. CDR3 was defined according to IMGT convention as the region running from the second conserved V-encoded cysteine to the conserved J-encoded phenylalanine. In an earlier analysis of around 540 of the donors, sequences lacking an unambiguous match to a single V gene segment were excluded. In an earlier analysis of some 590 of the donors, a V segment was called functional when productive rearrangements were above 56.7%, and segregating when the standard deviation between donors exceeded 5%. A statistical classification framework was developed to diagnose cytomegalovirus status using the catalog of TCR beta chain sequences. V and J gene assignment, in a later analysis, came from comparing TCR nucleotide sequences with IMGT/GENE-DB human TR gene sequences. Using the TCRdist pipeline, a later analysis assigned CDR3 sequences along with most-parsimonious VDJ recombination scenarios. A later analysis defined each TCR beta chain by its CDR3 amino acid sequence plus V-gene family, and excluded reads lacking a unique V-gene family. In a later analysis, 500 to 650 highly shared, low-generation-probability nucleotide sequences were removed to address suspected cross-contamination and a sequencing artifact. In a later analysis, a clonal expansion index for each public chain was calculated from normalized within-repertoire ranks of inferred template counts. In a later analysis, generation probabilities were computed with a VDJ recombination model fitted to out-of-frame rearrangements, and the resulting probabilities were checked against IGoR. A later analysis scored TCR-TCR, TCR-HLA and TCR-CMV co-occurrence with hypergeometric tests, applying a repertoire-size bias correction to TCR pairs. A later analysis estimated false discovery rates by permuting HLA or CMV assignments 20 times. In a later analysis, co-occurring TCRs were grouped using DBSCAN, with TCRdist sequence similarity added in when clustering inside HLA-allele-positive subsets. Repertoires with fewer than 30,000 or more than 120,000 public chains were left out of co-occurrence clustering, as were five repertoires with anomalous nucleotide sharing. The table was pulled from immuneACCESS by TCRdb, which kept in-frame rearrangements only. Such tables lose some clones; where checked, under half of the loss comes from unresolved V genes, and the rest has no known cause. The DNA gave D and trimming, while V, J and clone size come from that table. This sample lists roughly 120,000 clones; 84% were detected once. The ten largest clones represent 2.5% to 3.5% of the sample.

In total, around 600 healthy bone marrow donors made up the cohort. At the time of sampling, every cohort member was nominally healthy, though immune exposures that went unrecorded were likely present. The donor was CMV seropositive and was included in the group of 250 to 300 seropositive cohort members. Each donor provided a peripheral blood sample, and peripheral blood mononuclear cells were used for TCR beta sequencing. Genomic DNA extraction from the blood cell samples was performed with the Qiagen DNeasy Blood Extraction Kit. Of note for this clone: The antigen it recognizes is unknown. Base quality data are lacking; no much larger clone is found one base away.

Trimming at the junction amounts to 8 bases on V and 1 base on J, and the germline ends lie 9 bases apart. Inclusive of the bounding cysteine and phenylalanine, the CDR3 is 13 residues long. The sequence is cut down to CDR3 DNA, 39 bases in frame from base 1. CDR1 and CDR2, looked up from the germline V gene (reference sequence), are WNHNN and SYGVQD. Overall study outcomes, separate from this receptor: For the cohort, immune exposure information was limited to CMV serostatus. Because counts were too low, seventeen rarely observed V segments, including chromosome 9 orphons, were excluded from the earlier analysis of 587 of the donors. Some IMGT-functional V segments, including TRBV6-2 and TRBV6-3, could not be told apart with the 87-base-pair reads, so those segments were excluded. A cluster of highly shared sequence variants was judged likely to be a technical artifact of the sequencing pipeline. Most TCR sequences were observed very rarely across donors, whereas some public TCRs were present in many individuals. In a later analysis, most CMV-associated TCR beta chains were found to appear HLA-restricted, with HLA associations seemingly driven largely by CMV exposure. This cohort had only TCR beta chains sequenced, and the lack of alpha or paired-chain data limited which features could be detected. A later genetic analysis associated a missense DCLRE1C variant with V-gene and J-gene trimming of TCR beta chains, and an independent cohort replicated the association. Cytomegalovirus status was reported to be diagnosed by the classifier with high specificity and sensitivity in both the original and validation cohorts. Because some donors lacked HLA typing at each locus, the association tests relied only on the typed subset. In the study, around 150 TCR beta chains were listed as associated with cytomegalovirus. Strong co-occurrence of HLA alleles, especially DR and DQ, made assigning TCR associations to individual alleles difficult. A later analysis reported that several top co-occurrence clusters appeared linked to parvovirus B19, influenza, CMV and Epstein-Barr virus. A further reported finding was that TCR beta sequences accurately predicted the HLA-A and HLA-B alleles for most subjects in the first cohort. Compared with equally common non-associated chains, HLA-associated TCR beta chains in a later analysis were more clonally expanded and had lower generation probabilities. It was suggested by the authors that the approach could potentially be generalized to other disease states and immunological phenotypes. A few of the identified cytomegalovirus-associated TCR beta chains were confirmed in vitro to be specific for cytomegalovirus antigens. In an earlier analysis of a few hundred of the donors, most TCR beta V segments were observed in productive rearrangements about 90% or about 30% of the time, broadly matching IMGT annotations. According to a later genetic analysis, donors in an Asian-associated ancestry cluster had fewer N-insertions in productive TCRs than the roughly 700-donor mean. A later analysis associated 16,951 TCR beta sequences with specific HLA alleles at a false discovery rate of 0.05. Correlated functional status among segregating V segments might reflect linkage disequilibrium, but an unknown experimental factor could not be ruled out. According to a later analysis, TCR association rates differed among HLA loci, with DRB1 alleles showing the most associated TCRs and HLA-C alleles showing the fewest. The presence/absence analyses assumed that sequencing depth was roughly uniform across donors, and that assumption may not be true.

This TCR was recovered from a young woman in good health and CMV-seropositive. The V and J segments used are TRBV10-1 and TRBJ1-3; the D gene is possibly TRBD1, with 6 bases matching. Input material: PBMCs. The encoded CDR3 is CASATGSGNTIYF. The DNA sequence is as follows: TGCGCCAGCGCCACAGGGTCTGGAAACACCATATATTTT.